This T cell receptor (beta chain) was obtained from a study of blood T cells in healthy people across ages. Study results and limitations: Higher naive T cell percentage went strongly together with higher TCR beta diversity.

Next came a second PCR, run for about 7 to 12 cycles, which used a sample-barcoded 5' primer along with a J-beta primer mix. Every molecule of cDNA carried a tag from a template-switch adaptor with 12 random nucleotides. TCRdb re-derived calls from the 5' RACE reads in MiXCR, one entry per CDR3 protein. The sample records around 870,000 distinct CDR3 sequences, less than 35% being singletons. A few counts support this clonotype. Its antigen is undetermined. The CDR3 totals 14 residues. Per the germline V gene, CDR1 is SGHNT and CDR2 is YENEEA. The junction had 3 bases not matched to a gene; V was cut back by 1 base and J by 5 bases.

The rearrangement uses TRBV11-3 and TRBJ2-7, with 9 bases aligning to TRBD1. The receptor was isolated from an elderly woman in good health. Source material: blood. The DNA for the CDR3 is TGTGCCAGCAGCTTAGGGGACAGGGCGGACGAGCAGTACTTC. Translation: CASSLGDRADEQYF. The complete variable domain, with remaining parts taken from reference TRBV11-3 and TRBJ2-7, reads EAGVVQSPRYKIIEKKQPVAFWCNPISGHNTLYWYLQNLGQGPELLIRYENEEAVDDSQLPKDRFSAERLKGVDSTLKIQPAELGDSAVYLCASSLGDRADEQYFGPGTRLTVT.